The 5 T cell receptor beta chains below were found in one sample sequenced in a study of cytomegalovirus exposure and HLA in healthy donors. Clones were read by immunoSEQ multiplex PCR, and TCRdb kept only the in-frame ones, dropping some. Altogether about 190,000 clones are present, approximately 84% being singletons, with the ten largest covering around 2.8%. The sequenced sample consisted of PBMCs. The receptors originated from a woman between 18 and 30 years old in good health and CMV-seropositive.

The rearrangement uses TRBV18 and TRBJ2-7, with 10 positions matching TRBD1. The CDR3 is 16 residues long. Germline lookup yields CDR1 KGHSH and CDR2 LQKENI. Trimming removed 3 bases from V and 0 bases from J; junction bases left unmatched: 5. CDR3 coding DNA: TGTGCCAGCTCACCTCGGACAGGGGGGAGCTCCTACGAGCAGTACTTC. Encoded protein: CASSPRTGGSSYEQYF.

The chain links TRBV29-1 to TRBJ2-5, with D possibly matching TRBD1 (5 bases). V lost 6 bases and J 2 bases, leaving 22 bases between the germline ends. This CDR3 region has 16 residues. Germline loops: CDR1 SQVTM, CDR2 ANQGSEA. CDR3 loop: CSVFGMAGMPQETQYF. As DNA, the CDR3 is TGCAGCGTCTTCGGAATGGCAGGGATGCCACAAGAGACCCAGTACTTC.

This sequence joins TRBV7-2 and TRBJ1-2; D unclear. The CDR3 extends over 14 amino acids. The V gene lost 1 base and the J gene lost 6 bases, with 12 bases spanning the gap. Looked up from germline, CDR1 is SGHTA and CDR2 is FQGNSA. CDR3 region: CASSLDGLKHGYTF. The CDR3 DNA is TGTGCCAGCAGCTTAGATGGGCTTAAACATGGCTACACCTTC.

The gene calls are TRBV4-3 and TRBJ1-5; D perhaps matches TRBD1 (5 bases). The CDR3 totals 16 residues. V was trimmed by 0 bases and J by 1 base, leaving 10 bases between them. Germline CDR1 LGHNA, CDR2 YSLEER. In DNA form, the CDR3 reads TGCGCCAGCAGCCAAGACTACAGGCAAAGCAATCAGCCCCAGCATTTT. Translated, it gives CASSQDYRQSNQPQHF.

This clone appeared a few times. The chain joins TRBV5-5 to TRBJ1-2, with 8 positions matching TRBD1. The ends lost 1 base at V and 0 bases at J; junction bases unmatched: 5. The germline gives CDR1 SGHKS, CDR2 YYEKEE (reference sequence). The CDR3 consists of 16 residues. CDR3: CASSLTGGRTNYGYTF. The CDR3 region has the DNA TGTGCCAGCAGCTTGACAGGGGGAAGGACTAACTATGGCTACACCTTC.